The text below deals with one T cell receptor beta chain. Its antigen remains unidentified. The data belong to a study of cytomegalovirus exposure and HLA in healthy donors. Turning to the study itself: Genotyping showed around 80% of over 350 donors falling in the Caucasian-associated ancestry cluster. General study findings and limits: The study recorded 160 or so TCR beta chains that were cytomegalovirus-associated.

Germline V gives CDR1 SEHNR, CDR2 FQNEAQ (reference sequence). This CDR3 contains 16 residues. Trimming stripped 0 bases from V and 4 bases from J, with 13 bases between. This PCR relied on a set of 60 Vbeta primers and 13 Jbeta primers. Under the authors' procedure: Approximately 11 million of the about 80 million unique TCR beta chains counted in a later analysis were shared. Libraries were prepared by immunoSEQ multiplex PCR; TCRdb keeps only in-frame clonotypes and omits some of them. V, J and clone size are those of that table, while D and trimming were read from the DNA. The sample has around 180,000 clones; 84% are singletons.

The sample consisted of PBMCs. The sequence derives from a boy aged 10-17 years in good health and CMV-seronegative. The chain joins TRBV7-9 to TRBJ2-4; D is perhaps TRBD2 (5 bases). CDR3 in amino acids: CASSLALERLKNIQYF. The CDR3 DNA sequence: TGTGCCAGCAGCTTAGCGCTAGAGCGGTTAAAAAACATTCAGTACTTC.